This T cell receptor beta chain is from a study of technical replicates of blood from a few donors. This table comes from immunoSEQ multiplex PCR, and its TCRdb copy is limited to in-frame clones, with some not included. Of some 70,000 clones in the sample, about 95% were seen once. The V gene's germline CDR1 is LGHNA and CDR2 YNFKEQ. J lost 4 bases, V lost 0 bases, and 15 bases had no gene match. The CDR3 is 20 amino acids. The gene calls are TRBV4-2 and TRBJ2-1, with 10 positions matching TRBD2. The source is a human donor in good health. Specimen: T cells isolated from PBMCs. The CDR3 nucleotides read TGTGCCAGCAGCCAAGAGTCCCCGGGAGCGGGAGGGCCCCTATACAATGAGCAGTTCTTC. This codes for CASSQESPGAGGPLYNEQFF.